This TCR beta chain was sequenced in a study of CD8 T cells in ankylosing spondylitis. Points on this clonotype: Its cognate antigen is unknown.

Trimming cost V 0 bases and J 0 bases, with 8 bases left between them. Germline V gene data show CDR1 as KGHSH and CDR2 as LQKENI. The CDR3 consists of 15 residues. Study-level points and caveats: For ankylosing spondylitis blood, a TCR beta motif of 7 or 8 highly homologous variants appeared characteristic. According to the report, clones linked to the disease were significantly enriched in matched synovial fluid samples taken from ankylosing spondylitis patients. Earlier authors reported some of these motif variants in reactive arthritis synovial fluid and blood. Relatively rare in peripheral blood, disease-linked clones were also CD8+.

Construction of TCR beta libraries was performed using quantitative 5'-RACE with molecular barcodes. TCRdb re-derived calls from the 5' RACE reads in MiXCR, one entry per CDR3 protein. The sample has around 480,000 distinct CDR3 sequences, about 15% seen once. Sequenced material: blood, either unsorted or a sorted T cell fraction (not recorded which). The source is a male donor with ankylosing spondylitis. The rearrangement joins TRBV18 to TRBJ1-1, with a possible D match to TRBD1 (6 bases). In DNA, the CDR3 is TGTGCCAGCTCACCACCCAACAGGGTGAACACTGAAGCTTTCTTT. Its protein is CASSPPNRVNTEAFF.